The clone carrying this TCR beta chain was seen a few times. The data originate from a study of blood T cell repertoires in COVID-19. Study background: COVID-19 samples collected from the United States, Italy and Spain covered acute and convalescent phases. The analysed material was cDNA or gDNA that came from T cells, B-cell-depleted T cells, or PBMCs.

As originally analysed: Reference gene primer amplification yielded estimated nucleated cell counts. Assay: immunoSEQ multiplex PCR; the TCRdb copy retains only in-frame clones and omits some. The V and J calls and clone size were taken over from that table, and D and trimming were inferred from the DNA. Of hundreds of thousands of clones detected, approximately 86% appear once; the ten largest clones hold 2.5% to 3.5%. Germline values: CDR1 MNHNS, CDR2 SASEGT. The CDR3 sequence is 16 residues long. V lost 3 bases and J lost 5; bases outside the gene matches: 6. The sample taken for sequencing was peripheral blood. The origin of this receptor is a human donor in a cohort sampled during active COVID-19. This chain uses TRBV6-1 with TRBJ2-2; TRBD2 aligns across 10 bases. CDR3 loop: CASSEASGGWTGELFF. CDR3 DNA sequence: TGTGCCAGCAGTGAGGCTAGCGGGGGCTGGACCGGGGAGCTGTTTTTT.